The next 25 T cell receptor beta chains were all read from a single sample in a study of T cell responses to AZD1222 COVID-19 vaccine. Profiled with immunoSEQ multiplex PCR; TCRdb holds only in-frame clones, not every one. The sample has more than 85,000 clones, approximately 90% seen once; the top ten hold about 8.3%. The sample in question was peripheral blood, obtained on day 0 of AZD1222 vaccination. These receptors all stem from an adult in good health.

J is TRBJ1-6 and V is TRBV11-3; a weak D match, TRBD1 (6 bases). Germline assignment: CDR1 SGHNT and CDR2 YENEEA. Trimming stripped 3 bases from V and 3 bases from J, with 9 bases between. CDR3 length: 15 residues. The CDR3 sequence: CASSFGRGYNSPLHF. The CDR3 nucleotides read TGTGCCAGCAGCTTCGGCAGGGGCTATAATTCACCCCTCCACTTT.

This clone was seen once. V usage is TRBV7-9 and J usage is TRBJ1-2; 10 bases align to TRBD1. V lost 5 bases to trimming and J lost 4 bases; unmatched junction nucleotides: 7. Germline CDR1 is SEHNR and CDR2 is FQNEAQ (reference sequence). The CDR3 is made up of 15 amino acids. The CDR3 sequence is CASSTLGQGLYGYTF. CDR3 DNA sequence: TGTGCCAGCAGCACCCTGGGACAGGGGCTCTATGGCTACACCTTC.

The chain recombines TRBV14 with TRBJ1-4; 8 bases fit TRBD1. Germline CDR1 SGHDN, CDR2 FVKESK. This CDR3 is built from 15 residues. V was clipped by 0 bases and J by 7 bases; unmatched bases: 4. In nucleotides, the CDR3 is TGTGCCAGCAGCCAAGAGCGGGGGACAGGTGAAAAACTGTTTTTT. Amino acids: CASSQERGTGEKLFF.

This sequence joins TRBV7-9 and TRBJ2-5; TRBD2 is a possible D gene (5 bases). The CDR3 is made up of 15 amino acids. Germline V gene lookup returns CDR1 SEHNR and CDR2 FQNEAQ (reference sequence). V gave up 5 bases and J gave up 3 bases, with 16 bases separating them. Here the CDR3 DNA reads TGTGCCAGCAGCCCAGGTCTGTTCGGGGAAGAGACCCAGTACTTC. Protein product: CASSPGLFGEETQYF. Full variable domain (remainder filled in from reference TRBV7-9 and TRBJ2-5): DTGVSQNPRHKITKRGQNVTFRCDPISEHNRLYWYRQTLGQGPEFLTYFQNEAQLEKSRLLSDRFSAERPKGSFSTLEIQRTEQGDSAMYLCASSPGLFGEETQYFGPGTRLLVL.

This chain uses TRBV28 with TRBJ1-6, with D unclear. This CDR3 region has 13 residues. V lost 5 bases, J lost 8 bases, and 10 bases lay in between. Germline-derived CDR1 and CDR2 are MDHEN and SYDVKM. CDR3 amino acids: CASSPQGYSPLHF. In nucleotides, the CDR3 is TGTGCCAGCAGTCCCCAAGGTTATTCACCCCTCCACTTT.

V usage is TRBV27 and J usage is TRBJ1-3; D unresolved. CDR1 and CDR2 from the germline V gene are MNHEY and SMNVEV (reference sequence). The CDR3 has 13 amino acids. V dropped 5 bases and J dropped 5 bases, with 10 bases sitting between them. The CDR3 sequence is CASSPYMRNTIYF. CDR3 in DNA: TGTGCCAGCAGTCCATACATGAGAAACACCATATATTTT.

This clone was recorded at least ten times. This chain uses TRBV5-1 with TRBJ2-7; D possibly corresponds to TRBD1 (6 bases). The CDR3 length is 15 residues. The V gene lost 0 bases and the J gene lost 7 bases, with 17 bases spanning the gap. The germline CDR1 and CDR2 sequences are SGHRS and YFSETQ. The CDR3 DNA is TGCGCCAGCAGCTTGGGAGGTGGACAGCAAAAGGAGCAGTACTTC. It codes for CASSLGGGQQKEQYF.

In nucleotides, the CDR3 is TGCGCCAGCAGCTTGGAAGGGTGGGGCTCCTACAATGAGCAGTTCTTC. As protein: CASSLEGWGSYNEQFF. V gene TRBV5-1 combines with J gene TRBJ2-1; D not certain. This CDR3 is 16 amino acids long. Trimming stripped 0 bases from V and 0 bases from J, with 10 bases between. The germline V gene has CDR1 SGHRS and CDR2 YFSETQ.

The V call is TRBV6-5, the J call TRBJ1-2, with D possibly matching TRBD1 (5 bases). V was trimmed by 0 bases and J by 2 bases, leaving 10 bases between them. The germline V gene has CDR1 MNHEY and CDR2 SVGAGI. This CDR3 is built from 15 residues. The chain's CDR3 is CASSYSTGGNYGYTF. As DNA, the CDR3 is TGTGCCAGCAGTTACTCGACGGGGGGGAACTATGGCTACACCTTC.

The rearrangement joins TRBV29-1 to TRBJ2-1; 8 nucleotides match TRBD1. The CDR3 contains 15 residues. The germline V gene has CDR1 SQVTM and CDR2 ANQGSEA. The trim removed 3 bases at V and 1 base at J, leaving 5 bases unmatched. The CDR3 protein is CSVDGTGNSYNEQFF. CDR3 DNA sequence: TGCAGCGTTGACGGGACAGGAAATTCCTACAATGAGCAGTTCTTC.

This chain uses TRBV10-3 with TRBJ2-1; 9 nucleotides line up with TRBD2. CDR3 length: 17 amino acids. Germline values: CDR1 ENHRY, CDR2 SYGVKD. J was trimmed by 4 bases and V by 4 bases; bases with no gene match: 11. CDR3 in amino acids: CAISVERETSGYNEQFF. CDR3 nucleotide sequence: TGTGCCATCAGTGTAGAGCGAGAGACTAGCGGATACAATGAGCAGTTCTTC.

The genes are TRBV2 and TRBJ1-5; weak D call: TRBD1 (6 bases). Deletions cut 3 bases from V and 0 bases from J, with 9 bases between. Germline assignment: CDR1 SNHLY and CDR2 FYNNEI. CDR3 length: 15 residues. CDR3 sequence (DNA): TGTGCCAGCAGTGACCAGGGGCGTAGCAATCAGCCCCAGCATTTT. Its translation is CASSDQGRSNQPQHF.

J is TRBJ1-1 and V is TRBV6-2 or TRBV6-3; no definite D call. CDR1 MNHEY and CDR2 SVGEGT come from the germline V gene. CDR3 length: 13 amino acids. Trimming shortened V by 9 bases and J by 1 base, and 12 bases separated the two germline ends. CDR3 in amino acids: CASSGRGNTEAFF. The CDR3 DNA reads TGTGCCAGTAGTGGTCGGGGGAACACTGAAGCTTTCTTT.

The gene calls are TRBV5-4 and TRBJ1-4; 12 positions match TRBD1. V was pared by 2 bases and J by 0 bases, with 5 bases of the junction left unmatched. The CDR3 loop spans 18 amino acids. The germline V gene encodes CDR1 SGHNT and CDR2 YYREEE (reference sequence). CDR3 residues: CASSFRDRGLATNEKLFF. For the CDR3, the DNA is TGTGCCAGCAGCTTCCGGGACAGGGGGCTAGCAACTAATGAAAAACTGTTTTTT.

The rearrangement joins TRBV28 to TRBJ2-7; D is uncertain. Germline CDR1 reads MDHEN; CDR2 reads SYDVKM. V was shortened by 6 bases and J by 5 bases, with 20 bases between the two germline ends. The CDR3 is 15 residues long. CDR3 in amino acids: CASSPGRVKTDEQYF. The CDR3 DNA reads TGTGCCAGCAGCCCAGGACGGGTTAAGACGGACGAGCAGTACTTC.

The chain recombines TRBV7-9 with TRBJ1-4; possible D gene TRBD1, 6 bases. Trimming took 0 bases from V and 7 from J, leaving 9 bases between them. The CDR3 runs to 14 residues. Germline V gives CDR1 SEHNR, CDR2 FQNEAQ (reference sequence). The chain's CDR3 is CASSLAVGGEKLFF. Here the CDR3 DNA reads TGTGCCAGCAGCTTAGCGGTAGGGGGTGAAAAACTGTTTTTT.

The chain is built from TRBV6-1 and TRBJ2-7; no reliable D call. V was cut by 2 bases and J by 0 bases, with 8 bases left in between. CDR3 length equals 14 residues. Germline assignment: CDR1 MNHNS and CDR2 SASEGT. CDR3 nucleotides: TGTGCCAGCAGTGAATACATTTCCTCCTACGAGCAGTACTTC. This codes for CASSEYISSYEQYF.

The V gene is TRBV25-1, the J gene TRBJ2-7, with D perhaps TRBD1 or TRBD2 (5 bases each). V dropped 5 bases and J dropped 5 bases, with 19 bases sitting between them. CDR1 and CDR2 from the germline V gene are MGHDK and SYGVNS. The CDR3 totals 15 residues. CDR3 nucleotides: TGTGCCAGCAGTCCGGCTGACAGAGGGCCTCACGAGCAGTACTTC. Encoded protein: CASSPADRGPHEQYF.

This chain links TRBV25-1 with TRBJ1-1; no reliable D call. CDR3 length: 12 amino acids. Per the germline V gene, CDR1 is MGHDK and CDR2 is SYGVNS. With 5 bases removed from V and 11 bases from J, the gap between germline ends came to 15 bases. CDR3 in amino acids: CASSPDGREAFF. The CDR3 nucleotides read TGTGCCAGCAGTCCCGACGGGCGTGAGGCTTTCTTT.

The chain uses TRBV7-3 and TRBJ1-5; 8 bases line up with TRBD1. The length of the CDR3 is 15 residues. The J segment lost 6 bases and the V segment lost 5 bases, leaving 9 bases of the junction unmatched. Germline CDR1 and CDR2: SGHTA and FQGTGA. The CDR3: CASSLPGQGVQPQHF. In DNA, the CDR3 is TGTGCCAGCAGCCTACCTGGACAGGGCGTTCAGCCCCAGCATTTT.

The chain is built from TRBV5-1 and TRBJ2-1; 10 bases map to TRBD1. Germline CDR1 is SGHRS and CDR2 is YFSETQ. The trim removed 4 bases at V and 1 base at J, leaving 11 bases unmatched. This CDR3 has 18 amino acids. The DNA for the CDR3 is TGCGCCAGCAGCAGGGGACAGGGGAGTGTAGGGTCCTACAATGAGCAGTTCTTC. This sequence encodes CASSRGQGSVGSYNEQFF.

CDR3 nucleotide sequence: TGTGCCAGCAGTGTGGGCTACCGGGAGACCCAGTACTTC. It is translated as CASSVGYRETQYF. The rearrangement joins TRBV2 to TRBJ2-5; D ambiguous. CDR1 is SNHLY and CDR2 is FYNNEI in the germline V gene. This CDR3 is built from 13 residues. V dropped 4 bases and J dropped 5 bases, with 11 bases sitting between them.

J is TRBJ2-3 and V is TRBV10-1, with TRBD2 matching 8 bases. The CDR3 is made up of 15 amino acids. CDR1 and CDR2 from the germline V gene are WNHNN and SYGVQD (reference sequence). The J segment lost 1 base and the V segment lost 1 base, leaving 1 base of the junction unmatched. The CDR3 sequence is CASSELAGRTDTQYF. The CDR3 nucleotides are TGCGCCAGCAGTGAGTTAGCGGGGCGCACAGATACGCAGTATTTT.

The chain recombines TRBV2 with TRBJ1-1; D remains unclear. V lost 5 bases and J 0 bases, leaving 10 bases between the germline ends. The CDR3 contains 14 residues. Germline CDR1 is SNHLY and CDR2 is FYNNEI. CDR3 DNA sequence: TGTGCCAGCAGTACGACGGTTATGAACACTGAAGCTTTCTTT. It is translated as CASSTTVMNTEAFF.

The V gene is TRBV21-1, the J gene TRBJ1-3; TRBD1 was called by the table and not checked on the DNA. TRBV21-1 has pseudogene status. The CDR3 is made up of 15 amino acids. The CDR3: CASSSTDRDWNTIYF. The CDR3 DNA reads as TGTGCCAGCAGCTCAACGGACAGGGATTGGAACACCATATATTTT.